This T cell receptor (beta chain) emerged from a study of response to subunit inactivated influenza vaccine. The study's findings and limits: That few new T cells are recruited by each seasonal influenza vaccination was the authors' suggestion.

The table lists this clonotype with many counts. Antigen unknown. TCRdb analysed the RT-PCR reads with MiXCR anew, one entry per CDR3 protein. The profile shows roughly 160,000 distinct CDR3 sequences, about a tenth of them singletons. Germline values: CDR1 MNHEY, CDR2 SVGEGT. V gave up 7 bases and J gave up 9 bases, with 22 bases separating them. There are 15 residues in the CDR3. The chain combines TRBV6-2 or TRBV6-3 with TRBJ2-1, with D maybe TRBD1 (5 bases). This material consisted of non-naive T cells sorted from PBMCs, taken more than 35 days after vaccination. This clonotype was sampled from a man aged 45-65 years who received an inactivated influenza vaccine. The DNA of the CDR3 is TGTGCCAGCAAAATCACCCCCCCTGGGGCTGGTGAGCAGTTCTTC. Protein sequence: CASKITPPGAGEQFF.